Described below is a single T cell receptor (beta chain) sequence and its context. Its cognate antigen is unknown. This record comes from a study of vaccination and CD4 T cells after COVID-19. The wider study: Post-vaccination specimens were collected at a median of roughly 65 days following dose two (range 14 to 241).

Indicated treatment: roughly nine-day PBMC culture with coronavirus spike peptide pools or control peptides (ViraFEST assay). ViraFEST relied on peptide pools to expand antigen-specific T cells; the TCRs were sequenced afterward. The V end was cut by 5 bases, the J end by 2 bases, with 18 bases between. The CDR3 extends over 15 amino acids. Germline V gene lookup returns CDR1 DFQATT and CDR2 SNEGSKA (reference sequence). Cultured CD4+ T cell DNA underwent sequencing with the Oncomine TCR Beta short-read assay. After culture, CD4+ T cells served as the source for genomic DNA extraction. MiXCR was run by TCRdb on the PCR reads, yielding one entry per CDR3 protein. Here the sample spans 11,000 or so distinct CDR3 sequences, roughly half being singletons.

Material: CD4+ T cells from blood, cultured in vitro. The rearrangement joins TRBV20-1 to TRBJ1-2, with unresolved D. This TCR was recovered from a human donor who had recovered from COVID-19. Here the CDR3 reads CSAQFALMGNYGYTF. The CDR3 coding sequence is TGCAGTGCTCAATTCGCCCTTATGGGGAACTATGGCTACACCTTC.